This T cell receptor (beta chain) originates from a study of human T cells and chemical hapten exposure. At the level of the study: Sensitization used 2% DPC on roughly 2 cm by roughly 2 cm upper inner arm skin. Findings of the study overall: TCRs exceeding a frequency of 1 in 1000 stayed unchanged under DPC sensitization.

The CDR3 consists of 16 residues. In germline, CDR1 is SGHVS, CDR2 FQNEAQ. The J segment lost 1 base and the V segment lost 3 bases, leaving 8 bases of the junction unmatched. This sample's time point: pre-sensitization, week 0. Treatment meaning: therapeutic diphenylcyclopropenone sensitization with weekly scalp DPC. Whole blood, unfractionated, served as the material for total RNA extraction. In this sample, this clonotype turned up many times. Its specificity is unknown. MiXCR, run by TCRdb on the RACE reads, gives a single entry per CDR3 protein. Seen here are 350,000 to 400,000 distinct CDR3 sequences, 4.5% to 6% observed once, and the top ten hold roughly 2.6%.

The source was whole blood, collected in connection with sensitization to the hapten diphenylcyclopropenone (DPC). The sequence was collected from a woman aged 50 to 65 with alopecia areata. Some clones in this sample may be carry-over from other donors' samples. The gene calls are TRBV7-8 and TRBJ2-5; 7 bases align to TRBD1. CDR3 residues: CASSFRQGEAQETQYF. The CDR3 coding sequence is TGTGCCAGCAGCTTTCGACAGGGAGAAGCCCAAGAGACCCAGTACTTC.